This record concerns one T cell receptor (beta chain) sequence. V lost 4 bases to trimming and J lost 5 bases, with 10 bases between them. Germline V gene data show CDR1 as SGHAT and CDR2 as FQNNGV. The CDR3 has 13 amino acids. Profiling relied on immunoSEQ multiplex PCR, and the TCRdb table lists in-frame clones only, not all of them. Of more than 250,000 clones listed, about 88% are singletons. The data originate from a study of blood T cell repertoires in COVID-19. The chain employs TRBV11-2 and TRBJ2-3; no definite D call. The source material was peripheral blood. This sequence originates from a young man with active or convalescent COVID-19. The CDR3 sequence is CASSSLPGDTQYF. The CDR3 coding sequence is TGTGCCAGCAGCTCACTTCCCGGAGATACGCAGTATTTT.